The 15 T cell receptor beta chains given below trace back to one sample, sequenced in a study of naive and memory T cell subsets. Both TRBC1 and TRBC2 were covered by a beta constant-region primer of two equimolar oligonucleotides. TCRdb independently ran MiXCR on the UMI-ligation and nested PCR reads; one entry per CDR3 protein. The sample lists 120,000 to 150,000 distinct CDR3 sequences; about 17% were seen once. Source material: naive CD4+ T cells from blood. The receptors here all came from a human donor in good health.

The rearrangement uses TRBV2 and TRBJ2-1, with D hard to call. With 7 bases removed from V and 4 bases from J, the gap between germline ends came to 11 bases. The germline CDR1 and CDR2 sequences are SNHLY and FYNNEI. CDR3 length: 13 amino acids. CDR3 nucleotide sequence: TGTGCCAGCAACCGGATAGTTTACAATGAGCAGTTCTTC. Translation: CASNRIVYNEQFF.

This clonotype was seen a few times. The chain uses TRBV3-1 and TRBJ1-2, with TRBD1 identical over 9 bases. CDR3 length: 14 amino acids. V was clipped by 6 bases and J by 6 bases; unmatched bases: 8. CDR1 is LGHDT and CDR2 is YNNKEL in the germline V gene (reference sequence). CDR3 in amino acids: CASRHPGQGHGYTF. In DNA form, the CDR3 reads TGTGCCAGCAGACATCCGGGACAGGGTCATGGCTACACCTTC.

The chain recombines TRBV29-1 with TRBJ2-7; 8 bases line up with TRBD2. V lost 4 bases to trimming and J lost 2 bases; unmatched junction nucleotides: 10. This CDR3 has 15 amino acids. CDR1 is SQVTM, CDR2 ANQGSEA, per germline. Here the CDR3 reads CSVGPFLAGTYEQYF. CDR3 coding DNA: TGCAGCGTTGGCCCATTTCTAGCGGGTACCTACGAGCAGTACTTC.

The chain uses TRBV7-2 and TRBJ2-5; weak D call: TRBD2 (7 bases). This CDR3 is 16 amino acids long. The V end lost 1 base, the J end lost 4 bases, and 16 bases lay between the germline ends. From germline, CDR1 is SGHTA and CDR2 FQGNSA. The CDR3 region has the DNA TGTGCCAGCAGCTTAGTTCCGGGGGGCCTTTCAGAGACCCAGTACTTC. Translated: CASSLVPGGLSETQYF.

V is TRBV24-1 and J is TRBJ2-2; D might be TRBD1 (6 bases). In germline, CDR1 is KGHDR, CDR2 SFDVKD. This CDR3 is 14 amino acids long. V was trimmed by 6 bases and J by 1 base, leaving 8 bases between them. Here the CDR3 DNA reads TGTGCCACCAGTAGGGGACAGAACACCGGGGAGCTGTTTTTT. Its translation: CATSRGQNTGELFF.

The chain combines TRBV7-2 with TRBJ2-7; the D gene is possibly TRBD2 (7 bases). There are 17 residues in the CDR3. Trimming pared 1 base from V and 0 bases from J, leaving 16 bases between. Germline assignment: CDR1 SGHTA and CDR2 FQGNSA. The CDR3 DNA is TGTGCCAGCAGCTTAGGAGGGGGGGCTACCTCCTCCTACGAGCAGTACTTC. This gives the protein CASSLGGGATSSYEQYF. Using reference TRBV7-2 and TRBJ2-7 for the parts outside the CDR3, the full variable domain is GAGVSQSPSNKVTEKGKDVELRCDPISGHTALYWYRQSLGQGLEFLIYFQGNSAPDKSGLPSDRFSAERTGGSVSTLTIQRTQQEDSAVYLCASSLGGGATSSYEQYFGPGTRLTVT.

The chain is built from TRBV29-1 and TRBJ2-3, with D uncertain. Between the trimmed V and J ends, which lost 5 bases and 0 bases, there was a span of 15 bases. Looked up from germline, CDR1 is SQVTM and CDR2 is ANQGSEA. The CDR3 is 15 residues long. The CDR3 protein is CSVRSRRASTDTQYF. CDR3 in DNA: TGCAGCGTTCGATCCCGCCGGGCTAGCACAGATACGCAGTATTTT.

This clonotype was seen a handful of times. The chain joins TRBV11-3 to TRBJ2-7; 15 nucleotides align to TRBD2. Trimming cost V 1 base and J 6 bases; bases outside gene matches: 1. CDR3 length equals 15 residues. Germline V lookup: CDR1 SGHNT, CDR2 YENEEA. The CDR3, as DNA: TGTGCCAGCAGCTTAGGGGGACTAGCGGGAGGCGAGCAGTACTTC. It specifies CASSLGGLAGGEQYF. The full variable domain, its missing parts supplied by reference TRBV11-3 and TRBJ2-7, is EAGVVQSPRYKIIEKKQPVAFWCNPISGHNTLYWYLQNLGQGPELLIRYENEEAVDDSQLPKDRFSAERLKGVDSTLKIQPAELGDSAVYLCASSLGGLAGGEQYFGPGTRLTVT.

This clonotype has just a few counts. The chain links TRBV30 to TRBJ2-7; 7 positions agree with TRBD1. The trim removed 3 bases at V and 0 bases at J, leaving 5 bases unmatched. Germline lookup yields CDR1 GTSNPN and CDR2 SVGIG (reference sequence). CDR3 length: 14 amino acids. CDR3 sequence reads: CAWRQGLSSYEQYF. CDR3 sequence (DNA): TGTGCCTGGAGACAGGGGCTCAGCTCCTACGAGCAGTACTTC. The full variable domain, with the rest looked up from reference TRBV30 and TRBJ2-7, is SQTIHQWPATLVQPVGSPLSLECTVEGTSNPNLYWYRQAAGRGLQLLFYSVGIGQISSEVPQNLSASRPQDRQFILSSKKLLLSDSGFYLCAWRQGLSSYEQYFGPGTRLTVT.

V usage is TRBV5-1 and J usage is TRBJ2-3, with TRBD2 as a possible D gene (5 bases). V was trimmed by 5 bases and J by 1 base, leaving 14 bases between them. Germline loops: CDR1 SGHRS, CDR2 YFSETQ. The CDR3 totals 15 residues. In DNA, the CDR3 is TGCGCCAGCAGAGCTACTGGAGGACGCACAGATACGCAGTATTTT. Translation: CASRATGGRTDTQYF.

This chain connects TRBV29-1 to TRBJ1-1, with D uncertain. Per germline, CDR1 SQVTM and CDR2 ANQGSEA. Between the trimmed V and J ends, which lost 4 bases and 7 bases, there was a span of 22 bases. This CDR3 comprises 15 residues. The chain's CDR3 is CSVGLEARQHLEAFF. Written as DNA, the CDR3 is TGCAGCGTTGGCCTGGAAGCGAGGCAGCACCTTGAAGCTTTCTTT.

CDR3 DNA sequence: TGTGCCAGCAGGATGGGCACTGAAGCTTTCTTT. Its protein product is CASRMGTEAFF. The rearrangement uses TRBV12-3 or TRBV12-4 and TRBJ1-1; no clear D. Trimming shortened V by 6 bases and J by 4 bases, and 6 bases separated the two germline ends. The CDR3 contains 11 residues.

The chain is built from TRBV20-1 and TRBJ1-1; TRBD1 matches 9 bases. This CDR3 spans 13 amino acids. Trimming cost V 6 bases and J 5 bases; bases outside gene matches: 7. Germline lookup yields CDR1 DFQATT and CDR2 SNEGSKA (reference sequence). The CDR3 reads CSAVTGGQTEAFF. The CDR3 region has the DNA TGCAGTGCCGTGACAGGGGGTCAGACTGAAGCTTTCTTT.

This clonotype was seen only a few times. The V gene is TRBV28, the J gene TRBJ2-1; the D gene is possibly TRBD2 (6 bases). CDR1 is MDHEN, CDR2 SYDVKM, per germline. The V gene lost 8 bases and the J gene lost 4 bases, with 9 bases spanning the gap. The CDR3 is 12 residues long. CDR3 in amino acids: CASRGSYNEQFF. Here the CDR3 DNA reads TGTGCCAGCCGGGGGTCGTACAATGAGCAGTTCTTC.

The sample holds one count of this clonotype. The V and J genes are TRBV29-1 and TRBJ2-5; TRBD1 matches 7 bases. From germline, CDR1 is SQVTM and CDR2 ANQGSEA. The CDR3 totals 14 residues. V lost 4 bases, J lost 4 bases, and 9 bases stayed unmatched. The DNA of the CDR3 is TGCAGCGTTGGGGTAGGGACAGCGAGAGAGACCCAGTACTTC. Its protein is CSVGVGTARETQYF.